A single sample gave rise to the 15 T cell receptor beta chains below, sequenced in a study of blood T cell repertoires in COVID-19. Produced via immunoSEQ multiplex PCR; TCRdb's table is partial and in-frame only. The sample has a few hundred thousand clones, approximately 90% seen once; the top ten hold less than 15%. The specimen sequenced was peripheral blood. The receptors were gathered from a woman younger than 35 who had recovered from COVID-19.

The CDR3 is CASSVRGGRDEQYF. The DNA for the CDR3 is TGTGCCAGCAGCGTTCGAGGAGGGAGGGACGAGCAGTACTTC. V usage is TRBV9 and J usage is TRBJ2-7; 7 positions match TRBD2. This CDR3 has 14 residues. The V gene end was trimmed by 2 bases and the J gene end by 5 bases; junction bases not matched to a gene: 7. Germline CDR1 is SGDLS and CDR2 is YYNGEE.

The V and J genes are TRBV7-8 and TRBJ2-1, with a possible D match to TRBD2 (5 bases). This CDR3 has 17 residues. The V end lost 2 bases, the J end lost 5 bases, and 19 bases lay between the germline ends. Germline-derived CDR1 and CDR2 are SGHVS and FQNEAQ. As DNA, the CDR3 is TGTGCCAGCAGCTTATTGGGTCCGCTAGCCAGCAACAATGAGCAGTTCTTC. This translates into CASSLLGPLASNNEQFF. The whole variable domain, filled in from reference TRBV7-8 and TRBJ2-1, reads GAGVSQSPRYKVAKRGQDVALRCDPISGHVSLFWYQQALGQGPEFLTYFQNEAQLDKSGLPSDRFFAERPEGSVSTLKIQRTQQEDSAVYLCASSLLGPLASNNEQFFGPGTRLTVL.

The chain has TRBV28 and TRBJ2-7, with 9 bases aligning to TRBD1. Per germline, CDR1 MDHEN and CDR2 SYDVKM. The CDR3 has 14 amino acids. Trimming removed 6 bases from V and 4 bases from J; junction bases left unmatched: 7. For the CDR3, the DNA is TGTGCCAGCAGAATCGGGACAGGGATTTACGAGCAGTACTTC. Residues: CASRIGTGIYEQYF. Full variable domain (missing parts from reference TRBV28 and TRBJ2-7): DVKVTQSSRYLVKRTGEKVFLECVQDMDHENMFWYRQDPGLGLRLIYFSYDVKMKEKGDIPEGYSVSREKKERFSLILESASTNQTSMYLCASRIGTGIYEQYFGPGTRLTVT.

The rearrangement links TRBV5-8 to TRBJ2-1; D is possibly TRBD1 (8 bases). The length of the CDR3 is 17 residues. The germline CDR1 and CDR2 sequences are SGHTS and YDEGEE. Trimming stripped 2 bases from V and 5 bases from J, with 20 bases between. CDR3 sequence: CASSLQGGDRGNNEQFF. The DNA of the CDR3 is TGTGCCAGCAGCTTACAGGGGGGGGATAGGGGAAACAATGAGCAGTTCTTC. The full variable domain, in which reference TRBV5-8 and TRBJ2-1 provide the parts outside the CDR3, is EAGVTQSPTHLIKTRGQQATLRCSPISGHTSVYWYQQALGLGLQFLLWYDEGEERNRGNFPPRFSGRQFPNYSSELNVNALELEDSALYLCASSLQGGDRGNNEQFFGPGTRLTVL.

The chain has TRBV9 and TRBJ1-1; D gene uncertain. The CDR3 has 15 amino acids. Trimming took 4 bases from V and 1 from J, leaving 14 bases between them. Per germline, CDR1 SGDLS and CDR2 YYNGEE. The CDR3 DNA sequence: TGTGCCAGCAGCCTCCATCTCGGTGAGAACACTGAAGCTTTCTTT. It encodes CASSLHLGENTEAFF. Based on the CDR3 plus reference TRBV9 and TRBJ1-1, the full variable domain is DSGVTQTPKHLITATGQRVTLRCSPRSGDLSVYWYQQSLDQGLQFLIQYYNGEERAKGNILERFSAQQFPDLHSELNLSSLELGDSALYFCASSLHLGENTEAFFGQGTRLTVV.

This chain joins TRBV5-4 and TRBJ1-2; no reliable D call. Deletions cut 0 bases from V and 8 bases from J, with 17 bases between. The germline gives CDR1 SGHNT, CDR2 YYREEE (reference sequence). The CDR3 spans 15 residues. CDR3 nucleotide sequence: TGTGCCAGCAGCTTGGCCGCGGGCCAGCAGCAGGGCTACACCTTC. Translating it yields CASSLAAGQQQGYTF.

The chain couples TRBV27 to TRBJ1-1; 7 nucleotides line up with TRBD1. This CDR3 spans 18 amino acids. The V segment lost 3 bases and the J segment 0 bases; nucleotides outside the gene matches: 13. In germline, CDR1 is MNHEY, CDR2 SMNVEV (reference sequence). The chain's CDR3 is CASSLLASTGPMNTEAFF. DNA for the CDR3: TGTGCCAGCAGTTTGTTGGCCTCGACAGGGCCTATGAACACTGAAGCTTTCTTT.

The rearrangement links TRBV25-1 to TRBJ2-7; 10 nucleotides align to TRBD1. The CDR3 covers 18 residues. V dropped 3 bases and J dropped 0; count of bases not matched to a gene: 11. Per germline, CDR1 MGHDK and CDR2 SYGVNS. CDR3 loop: CASSEPGTGVLPSYEQYF. CDR3 nucleotides: TGTGCCAGCAGTGAGCCCGGGACAGGGGTCCTCCCCTCCTACGAGCAGTACTTC.

The rearrangement uses TRBV19 and TRBJ2-1; 10 positions agree with TRBD2. The J segment lost 0 bases and the V segment lost 4 bases, leaving 6 bases of the junction unmatched. The CDR3 length is 17 residues. CDR1 is LNHDA and CDR2 is SQIVND in the germline V gene (reference sequence). CDR3 DNA: TGTGCCAGTAGTAATCCACTAGCGGGGAGCTCCTACAATGAGCAGTTCTTC. Its translation: CASSNPLAGSSYNEQFF.

A few counts support this clone. The chain joins TRBV6-5 to TRBJ2-3; 9 positions agree with TRBD1. This CDR3 has 14 amino acids. Germline CDR1 and CDR2: MNHEY and SVGAGI. The V gene end was trimmed by 6 bases and the J gene end by 1 base; junction bases not matched to a gene: 2. The chain's CDR3 is CASRRTGGTDTQYF. Written as DNA, the CDR3 is TGTGCCAGCAGAAGGACAGGGGGCACAGATACGCAGTATTTT.

The J gene is TRBJ2-5, the V gene TRBV5-1; 9 nucleotides match TRBD1. This CDR3 has 14 amino acids. After removal of 4 bases from V and 4 bases from J, the junction contained 5 bases not matched to a gene. Germline V gives CDR1 SGHRS, CDR2 YFSETQ. CDR3 in amino acids: CASSGTGQGETQYF. CDR3 DNA: TGCGCCAGCAGCGGGACAGGGCAAGGAGAGACCCAGTACTTC. Combining the CDR3 with reference TRBV5-1 and TRBJ2-5 gives the whole variable domain KAGVTQTPRYLIKTRGQQVTLSCSPISGHRSVSWYQQTPGQGLQFLFEYFSETQRNKGNFPGRFSGRQFSNSRSEMNVSTLELGDSALYLCASSGTGQGETQYFGPGTRLLVL.

The chain joins TRBV7-2 to TRBJ2-3; 11 nucleotides align to TRBD2. Germline values: CDR1 SGHTA, CDR2 FQGNSA. The V segment lost 4 bases and the J segment 3 bases; nucleotides outside the gene matches: 6. This CDR3 has 16 amino acids. The CDR3 DNA reads as TGTGCCAGCAGCTCAAGACTAGCGGGATTGACAGATACGCAGTATTTT. The encoded protein is CASSSRLAGLTDTQYF.

This chain joins TRBV28 and TRBJ1-2, with 9 nucleotides matching TRBD1. Germline CDR1 reads MDHEN; CDR2 reads SYDVKM. The CDR3 has 16 amino acids. Unmatched junction bases numbered 14, after V lost 6 bases and J lost 6 bases. Here the CDR3 reads CASRNPPGTGKHGYTF. The CDR3 DNA reads TGTGCCAGCAGGAATCCACCCGGGACAGGGAAACATGGCTACACCTTC.

The chain joins TRBV7-6 to TRBJ1-6; 7 bases map to TRBD1. The length of the CDR3 is 16 residues. V lost 2 bases and J lost 5; bases outside the gene matches: 6. In germline, CDR1 is SGHVS, CDR2 FNYEAQ. The CDR3 loop is CASSLWDSVNNSPLHF. In nucleotides, the CDR3 is TGTGCCAGCAGCTTATGGGACAGTGTAAATAATTCACCCCTCCACTTT.

V is TRBV3-1 (or the pseudogene TRBV3-2) and J is TRBJ2-7, with D perhaps TRBD2 (6 bases). CDR3 length: 15 residues. Germline values: CDR1 LGHDT, CDR2 YNNKEL (reference sequence). V lost 4 bases to trimming and J lost 3 bases, with 16 bases between them. CDR3 DNA: TGTGCCAGCAGCCCTACTGGGGAGGTTTTCTACGAGCAGTACTTC. It yields the protein CASSPTGEVFYEQYF.